The 20 T cell receptor beta chains listed next were all sequenced from one sample in a study of T cell repertoires in cytomegalovirus infection. TCRdb reprocessed the reads via MiXCR and lists one record per CDR3 protein. In the table there are 200,000 or so distinct CDR3 sequences, 25% to 30% of which are singletons. Sequencing was carried out using PBMCs. The receptor source for this set is a human donor in good health (CMV status not recorded). Some clones in this sample may be carry-over from other donors' samples.

The rearrangement links TRBV7-6 to TRBJ1-2; unclear D gene. V was pared by 8 bases and J by 4 bases, with 11 bases between. CDR1 is SGHVS and CDR2 is FNYEAQ in the germline V gene. The CDR3 covers 12 residues. CDR3 region: CASLVSSYGYTF. The CDR3, as DNA: TGTGCCAGCCTCGTTAGTAGCTATGGCTACACCTTC. The full variable domain, in which reference TRBV7-6 and TRBJ1-2 provide the parts outside the CDR3, is GAGVSQSPRYKVTKRGQDVALRCDPISGHVSLYWYRQALGQGPEFLTYFNYEAQQDKSGLPNDRFSAERPEGSISTLTIQRTEQRDSAMYRCASLVSSYGYTFGSGTRLTVV.

The chain employs TRBV7-6 and TRBJ1-1, with TRBD1 identical over 8 bases. Germline V gene sequence: CDR1 SGHVS, CDR2 FNYEAQ. The CDR3 extends over 15 amino acids. V lost 5 bases and J lost 1; bases outside the gene matches: 6. CDR3 DNA: TGTGCCAGCAGCGACAGACAGGGGCCGAACACTGAAGCTTTCTTT. This gives the protein CASSDRQGPNTEAFF.

This clonotype has only a few counts. The J gene is TRBJ1-1, the V gene TRBV23-1; tentatively, D is TRBD1 (6 bases). TRBV23-1 is noted as an ORF with a role that remains uncertain. With 2 bases removed from V and 7 bases from J, the gap between germline ends came to 11 bases. This CDR3 contains 13 residues. The DNA of the CDR3 is TGCGCCAGCAGTCAAGACAGGTTTAATGAAGCTTTCTTT. It specifies CASSQDRFNEAFF.

A note on this clonotype: At one of its ends the junction is not consistent with the germline gene, which may arise from a read error. This chain links TRBV27 with TRBJ2-2; D is possibly TRBD1 (6 bases). The CDR3 is 16 amino acids. The germline V gene encodes CDR1 MNHEY and CDR2 SMNVEV (reference sequence). In DNA, the CDR3 is TGTGCCAGCAGTTTTACGACAGGAACGAGGACCGGGCAGCTGTTTTTT. Its translation: CASSFTTGTRTGQLFF.

In its sample, this clonotype was seen once. This chain uses TRBV6-2 or TRBV6-3 with TRBJ2-7, with 13 bases identical to TRBD2. CDR1 and CDR2 (germline): MNHEY, SVGEGT. The length of the CDR3 is 14 residues. V trimming: 6 bases; J trimming: 4 bases; junction bases outside the gene matches: 3. The DNA of the CDR3 is TGTGCCAGCAGGGGGACTAGCGGGGTTTACGAGCAGTACTTC. Amino acid sequence: CASRGTSGVYEQYF.

The chain links TRBV6-5 to TRBJ2-5; D unclear. Between the trimmed V and J ends, which lost 2 bases and 2 bases, there was a span of 6 bases. The CDR3 length is 13 residues. Germline-derived CDR1 and CDR2 are MNHEY and SVGAGI. The CDR3 DNA reads TGTGCCAGCAGTTACACCGGACAAGAGACCCAGTACTTC. Its protein is CASSYTGQETQYF.

This clonotype was detected only a few times. A junction end diverges from the germline sequence, so it may reflect a read error. This chain connects TRBV12-3 or TRBV12-4 to TRBJ1-1; D is perhaps TRBD1 (6 bases). The CDR3 extends over 14 amino acids. CDR3 coding DNA: TGTGCCAGCACTTTAGGGGGGCAAAACACTGAAGCTTTCTTT. Its translation is CASTLGGQNTEAFF.

In this sample, this clonotype turned up a few times. This sequence joins TRBV7-3 and TRBJ2-7, with D perhaps matching TRBD2 (5 bases). The germline V gene has CDR1 SGHTA and CDR2 FQGTGA. V lost 1 base and J 5 bases, leaving 12 bases between the germline ends. CDR3 length: 14 residues. The CDR3 region is CASSLSRGSHEQYF. The CDR3, as DNA: TGTGCCAGCAGCTTAAGTCGGGGTTCCCACGAGCAGTACTTC.

The chain is built from TRBV20-1 and TRBJ1-3; 7 bases are a match to TRBD1. V lost 3 bases, J lost 4 bases, and 9 bases stayed unmatched. CDR1 is DFQATT, CDR2 SNEGSKA, per germline (reference sequence). CDR3 size: 15 residues. CDR3 sequence reads: CSASLPTGSGNTIYF. The DNA for the CDR3 is TGCAGTGCTAGCCTTCCGACAGGGTCAGGAAACACCATATATTTT.

V and J are TRBV28 and TRBJ2-7; D is unresolved. With 4 bases removed from V and 4 bases from J, the gap between germline ends came to 11 bases. Germline CDR1 and CDR2: MDHEN and SYDVKM. The CDR3 totals 13 residues. As DNA, the CDR3 is TGTGCCAGCAGTTCCTCCCCCTTGTACGAGCAGTACTTC. Translating it yields CASSSSPLYEQYF.

This clonotype was detected a few times. The chain combines TRBV4-2 with TRBJ1-5, with a weak D call TRBD1 (5 bases). Germline CDR1 LGHNA, CDR2 YNFKEQ. This CDR3 has 15 residues. The germline V and J ends were trimmed by 0 bases and 3 bases, with 9 bases remaining between them. The CDR3 DNA reads as TGTGCCAGCAGCCAAGAAGAGGGGTACAATCAGCCCCAGCATTTT. Translated: CASSQEEGYNQPQHF.

The chain couples TRBV19 to TRBJ1-1; D call uncertain. The CDR3 runs 13 residues. Trimming shortened V by 7 bases and J by 2 bases, and 11 bases separated the two germline ends. The germline V gene encodes CDR1 LNHDA and CDR2 SQIVND (reference sequence). The CDR3 is CASIITRNTEAFF. In DNA, the CDR3 is TGTGCCAGTATTATTACCAGAAACACTGAAGCTTTCTTT.

The J gene is TRBJ2-1, the V gene TRBV5-6; TRBD1 is a possible D gene (5 bases). The germline V gene has CDR1 SGHDT and CDR2 YYEEEE. CDR3 length equals 14 residues. V was cut by 0 bases and J by 12 bases, with 16 bases left in between. Here the CDR3 reads CASSLGRQPMRQFF. The CDR3 nucleotides read TGTGCCAGCAGCTTGGGCCGACAGCCAATGAGGCAGTTCTTC.

This chain joins TRBV14 and TRBJ1-6; TRBD1 might be the D (5 bases). From germline, CDR1 is SGHDN and CDR2 FVKESK. The CDR3 totals 15 residues. V was trimmed by 6 bases and J by 6 bases, leaving 15 bases between them. The CDR3: CASSSRGLINSPLHF. In DNA, the CDR3 is TGTGCCAGCAGTAGTCGGGGCTTAATTAATTCACCCCTCCACTTT.

This clonotype was found once. V gene TRBV5-1 combines with J gene TRBJ2-1, with D possibly matching TRBD2 (6 bases). CDR1 and CDR2 from the germline V gene are SGHRS and YFSETQ. Trimming pared 4 bases from V and 7 bases from J, leaving 12 bases between. The CDR3 sequence is 13 residues long. CDR3 coding DNA: TGCGCCAGCAGCCTGGGCGCGGGGAATGAGCAGTTCTTC. Amino acids: CASSLGAGNEQFF.

V is TRBV7-9 and J is TRBJ1-2; no clear D. The CDR3 is 14 residues long. V lost 1 base, J lost 8 bases, and 14 bases lay in between. CDR1 is SEHNR and CDR2 is FQNEAQ in the germline V gene (reference sequence). The CDR3 sequence: CASSLDLAGAGYTF. The CDR3 region has the DNA TGTGCCAGCAGCTTAGATCTGGCAGGAGCCGGCTACACCTTC.

In its sample, this clonotype was seen a few times. The rearrangement joins TRBV25-1 to TRBJ1-5, with D maybe TRBD1 (6 bases). Germline values: CDR1 MGHDK, CDR2 SYGVNS. Trimming left V 3 bases short and J 6 bases short, with 12 bases between. The length of the CDR3 is 14 residues. CDR3 sequence (DNA): TGTGCCAGCAGTGACAGGGGAGAAGGTCAGCCCCAGCATTTT. It encodes CASSDRGEGQPQHF.

This chain uses TRBV6-2 or TRBV6-3 with TRBJ1-1, with 8 bases that match TRBD1. Looked up from germline, CDR1 is MNHEY and CDR2 is SVGEGT. V was clipped by 2 bases and J by 3 bases; unmatched bases: 8. There are 16 residues in the CDR3. CDR3 amino acids: CASSYRQGTGDTEAFF. The CDR3 DNA sequence: TGTGCCAGCAGTTACAGACAGGGGACGGGGGACACTGAAGCTTTCTTT.

In this sample, this clonotype turned up a few times. The genes are TRBV7-8 and TRBJ2-3, with a possible D match to TRBD2 (5 bases). The CDR3 runs 13 residues. The V gene's germline CDR1 is SGHVS and CDR2 FQNEAQ. V was clipped by 0 bases and J by 9 bases, with 10 bases between them. CDR3 region: CASSLAAGGTQYF. The CDR3, as DNA: TGTGCCAGCAGCTTAGCGGCGGGTGGGACGCAGTATTTT.

This clonotype was counted many times. This chain connects TRBV12-3 or TRBV12-4 to TRBJ1-1; D uncertain. Trimming took 3 bases from V and 3 from J, leaving 14 bases between them. The CDR3 has 15 residues. The CDR3 sequence: CASSFNHGPDTEAFF. The DNA for the CDR3 is TGTGCCAGCAGTTTTAATCACGGGCCGGACACTGAAGCTTTCTTT.